Below are 2 T cell receptor beta chains sequenced from a single sample in a study of CD4+ T cells in melanoma. TCRdb's table, derived via immunoSEQ multiplex PCR, lists solely in-frame clones and lacks some. This table holds 50,000 or so clones, about 91% found once. Specimen: peripheral blood. These receptors all stem from a human donor with melanoma.

The gene calls are TRBV28 and TRBJ2-3, with 10 bases aligning to TRBD2. V lost 6 bases and J lost 6; bases outside the gene matches: 9. CDR1 MDHEN and CDR2 SYDVKM come from the germline V gene. The CDR3 is made up of 15 amino acids. CDR3 residues: CASRLSGGAGDTQYF. The CDR3 DNA follows: TGTGCCAGCAGGCTGAGCGGGGGGGCCGGGGATACGCAGTATTTT.

Only one count was recorded for this clone. The CDR3 coding sequence is TGTGCCAGCTCACCCGGGACAGGGGGCAATCAGCCCCAGCATTTT. The encoded protein is CASSPGTGGNQPQHF. The genes are TRBV18 and TRBJ1-5; 10 bases match TRBD1. Unmatched junction bases numbered 1, after V lost 3 bases and J lost 2 bases. The CDR3 is 15 amino acids. Germline V lookup: CDR1 KGHSH, CDR2 LQKENI.